This paragraph covers one T cell receptor (beta chain) sequence. Its specificity is not known. CDR1 and CDR2 (germline): SGDLS, YYNGEE. This CDR3 has 14 amino acids. V lost 2 bases, J lost 7 bases, and 2 bases stayed unmatched. Patients with chemo-refractory metastatic non-small-cell lung cancer received focal radiation plus CTLA-4 blockade with ipilimumab. Data came from immunoSEQ multiplex PCR; TCRdb stores just in-frame clones and leaves some out. The sample records tens of thousands of clones, under 80% being singletons. The data belong to a study of radiotherapy plus CTLA-4 blockade in lung cancer. Looking at the study overall: For less than 20% of patients, objective responses occurred, and about 30% had disease control.

Regarding the study as a whole: Expansion of tumor-derived TCR clones was observed in blood after radiotherapy plus ipilimumab.

The clonotype was recovered from a human donor with non-small cell lung cancer who had a partial response to radiotherapy plus ipilimumab. Some clones in this sample may be carry-over from other donors' samples. The chain recombines TRBV9 with TRBJ1-3; 11 bases are shared with TRBD1. The sequencing here drew on peripheral blood, taken from a patient treated with radiotherapy plus ipilimumab. The CDR3 DNA follows: TGTGCCAGCAGCGTGGGACAGGGGGGTAACACCATATATTTT. This encodes CASSVGQGGNTIYF.